What follows are 13 T cell receptor beta chains derived from one specimen sequenced in a study of technical replicates of blood from several donors. Method: immunoSEQ multiplex PCR; TCRdb's copy keeps in-frame clones and lacks some. Of 50,000 to 70,000 clones listed, roughly 90% were seen once; the top ten hold approximately 5%. Sequencing was carried out using PBMCs. Receptor source: a human donor in good health. Some clones in this sample may be carry-over from other donors' samples.

This clone was seen a single time. The chain has TRBV5-1 and TRBJ2-2, with 7 bases fitting TRBD2. The CDR3 totals 15 residues. V was pared by 7 bases and J by 0 bases, with 6 bases of the junction left unmatched. The germline V gene encodes CDR1 SGHRS and CDR2 YFSETQ. This chain's CDR3 is CASGLGGANTGELFF. Here the CDR3 DNA reads TGCGCCAGCGGATTGGGGGGGGCGAACACCGGGGAGCTGTTTTTT. Drawing the rest from reference TRBV5-1 and TRBJ2-2, the complete variable domain is KAGVTQTPRYLIKTRGQQVTLSCSPISGHRSVSWYQQTPGQGLQFLFEYFSETQRNKGNFPGRFSGRQFSNSRSEMNVSTLELGDSALYLCASGLGGANTGELFFGEGSRLTVL.

The chain uses TRBV15 and TRBJ2-7, with 9 bases lining up with TRBD1. Germline loops: CDR1 LNHNV, CDR2 YYDKDF (reference sequence). V lost 2 bases and J lost 2; bases outside the gene matches: 4. CDR3 length equals 15 residues. The CDR3 protein is CATSRLRDRAYEQYF. The DNA for the CDR3 is TGTGCCACCAGCAGACTTCGGGACAGGGCCTACGAGCAGTACTTC. Filled out from reference TRBV15 and TRBJ2-7, the complete variable domain reads DAMVIQNPRYQVTQFGKPVTLSCSQTLNHNVMYWYQQKSSQAPKLLFHYYDKDFNNEADTPDNFQSRRPNTSFCFLDIRSPGLGDTAMYLCATSRLRDRAYEQYFGPGTRLTVT.

The rearrangement uses TRBV20-1 and TRBJ1-1; D is unclear. V was pared by 0 bases and J by 3 bases, with 2 bases between. The CDR3 runs 11 residues. Germline lookup yields CDR1 DFQATT and CDR2 SNEGSKA (reference sequence). CDR3 in DNA: TGCAGTGCTAGAGACTACACTGAAGCTTTCTTT. Translated: CSARDYTEAFF.

V and J are TRBV10-3 and TRBJ1-1, with D maybe TRBD1 (5 bases). This CDR3 comprises 13 residues. Germline CDR1 is ENHRY and CDR2 is SYGVKD. Trimming took off 7 bases at V and 8 bases at J, with 17 bases between the two ends. The CDR3 here is CAIKGAGKGEAFF. Here the CDR3 DNA reads TGTGCCATCAAGGGAGCGGGCAAGGGGGAAGCTTTCTTT.

The chain has TRBV5-1 and TRBJ1-4, with D perhaps TRBD1 (6 bases). CDR1 and CDR2 (germline): SGHRS, YFSETQ. This CDR3 comprises 14 residues. V lost 7 bases, J lost 5 bases, and 15 bases lay in between. The CDR3 bases are TGCGCCAGCGGCCCCGGGGGGCCAAATGAAAAACTGTTTTTT. It encodes CASGPGGPNEKLFF.

The chain uses TRBV18 and TRBJ2-4; 8 bases match TRBD2. This CDR3 contains 15 residues. Trimming took 2 bases from V and 8 from J; bases not matched to a gene: 8. Per germline, CDR1 KGHSH and CDR2 LQKENI. The CDR3 bases are TGTGCCAGCTCACCAGCGGGGGGAGCGGCGGACATTCAGTACTTC. Amino acid sequence: CASSPAGGAADIQYF.

The gene calls are TRBV13 and TRBJ2-3; 10 bases map to TRBD2. CDR3 length: 17 amino acids. Germline V CDR1 and CDR2: PRHDT, FYEKMQ (reference sequence). After removal of 2 bases from V and 7 bases from J, the junction contained 12 bases not matched to a gene. In DNA form, the CDR3 reads TGTGCCAGCAGCTTATCGAGCGGGACTAGCGCGGATTATACGCAGTATTTT. It translates to CASSLSSGTSADYTQYF.

The genes are TRBV5-6 and TRBJ2-3; TRBD2 matches at 11 bases. The ends lost 3 bases at V and 5 bases at J; junction bases unmatched: 8. This CDR3 has 16 amino acids. CDR1 and CDR2 (germline): SGHDT, YYEEEE. Here the CDR3 DNA reads TGTGCCAGCAGCTCTATAGCGGGAGGGCCTATAGATACGCAGTATTTT. This encodes CASSSIAGGPIDTQYF.

This clone has only a few counts. The chain links TRBV13 to TRBJ2-1; 7 bases line up with TRBD2. The CDR3 spans 16 residues. CDR1 is PRHDT and CDR2 is FYEKMQ in the germline V gene (reference sequence). The V segment lost 4 bases and the J segment 5 bases; nucleotides outside the gene matches: 11. In DNA form, the CDR3 reads TGTGCCAGCAGCTCGGTGGGAGGGGAAGGGAACAATGAGCAGTTCTTC. It specifies CASSSVGGEGNNEQFF.

V gene TRBV25-1 combines with J gene TRBJ2-1, with D possibly matching TRBD2 (6 bases). CDR1 and CDR2 (germline): MGHDK, SYGVNS. V was shortened by 2 bases and J by 7 bases, with 24 bases between the two germline ends. This CDR3 spans 18 amino acids. The CDR3 is CASSEEGGGEGGWNEQFF. CDR3 DNA: TGTGCCAGCAGTGAAGAGGGAGGCGGAGAAGGAGGTTGGAATGAGCAGTTCTTC.

The chain links TRBV9 to TRBJ1-4; 12 nucleotides agree with TRBD1. The junction had 4 bases not matched to a gene; V was cut back by 0 bases and J by 7 bases. CDR1 is SGDLS, CDR2 YYNGEE, per germline. The CDR3 is made up of 16 amino acids. CDR3 region: CASSVGDRGRTEKLFF. In nucleotides, the CDR3 is TGTGCCAGCAGCGTAGGGGACAGGGGGCGCACTGAAAAACTGTTTTTT.

This clone was found once. The chain carries TRBV6-5 and TRBJ2-3; tentatively, D is TRBD2 (7 bases). The CDR3 loop spans 16 amino acids. Germline CDR1 reads MNHEY; CDR2 reads SVGAGI. The V gene lost 0 bases and the J gene lost 15 bases, with 25 bases spanning the gap. The CDR3 DNA follows: TGTGCCAGCAGTTACTCGATGGGGGGGGGCGGGCCTCGAGAATATTTT. This sequence encodes CASSYSMGGGGPREYF.

The chain employs TRBV4-3 and TRBJ2-3, with 7 bases fitting TRBD2. Germline V gene sequence: CDR1 LGHNA, CDR2 YSLEER. The junction had 7 bases not matched to a gene; V was cut back by 5 bases and J by 5 bases. This CDR3 is 14 amino acids long. The CDR3 loop reads CASSTAGKLDTQYF. In nucleotides, the CDR3 is TGCGCCAGCAGCACAGCGGGGAAGCTAGATACGCAGTATTTT.